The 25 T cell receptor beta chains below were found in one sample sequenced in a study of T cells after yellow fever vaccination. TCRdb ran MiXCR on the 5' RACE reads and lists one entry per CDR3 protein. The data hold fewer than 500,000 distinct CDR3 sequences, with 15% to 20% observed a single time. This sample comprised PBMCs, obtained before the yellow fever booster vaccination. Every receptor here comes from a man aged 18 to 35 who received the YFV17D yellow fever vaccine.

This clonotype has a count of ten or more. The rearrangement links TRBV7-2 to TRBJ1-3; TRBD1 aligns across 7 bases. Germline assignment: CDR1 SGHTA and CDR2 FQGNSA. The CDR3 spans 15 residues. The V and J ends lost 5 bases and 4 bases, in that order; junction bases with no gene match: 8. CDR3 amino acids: CASSQQGGLGNTIYF. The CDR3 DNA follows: TGTGCCAGCAGCCAGCAGGGGGGATTGGGAAACACCATATATTTT.

In nucleotides, the CDR3 is TGTGCCAGCAGCTTAACCACAGGGCACTCGAAGCTGTTTTTT. It translates to CASSLTTGHSKLFF. The chain carries TRBV7-3 and TRBJ2-2; TRBD1 might be the D (6 bases). Trimming took off 0 bases at V and 12 bases at J, with 14 bases between the two ends. Germline-derived CDR1 and CDR2 are SGHTA and FQGTGA. CDR3 length equals 14 residues.

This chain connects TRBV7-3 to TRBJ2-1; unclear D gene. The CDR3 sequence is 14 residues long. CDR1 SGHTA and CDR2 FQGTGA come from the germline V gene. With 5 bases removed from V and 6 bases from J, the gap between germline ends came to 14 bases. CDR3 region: CASSLTPGSNEQFF. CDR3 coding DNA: TGTGCCAGCAGCCTCACCCCCGGAAGCAATGAGCAGTTCTTC.

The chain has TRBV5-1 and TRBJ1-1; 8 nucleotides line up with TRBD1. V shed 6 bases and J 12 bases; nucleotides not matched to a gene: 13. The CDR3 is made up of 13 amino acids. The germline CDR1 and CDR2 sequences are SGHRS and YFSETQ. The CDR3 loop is CASKLREQGGTFF. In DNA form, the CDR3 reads TGCGCCAGCAAACTTCGGGAACAGGGGGGGACTTTCTTT.

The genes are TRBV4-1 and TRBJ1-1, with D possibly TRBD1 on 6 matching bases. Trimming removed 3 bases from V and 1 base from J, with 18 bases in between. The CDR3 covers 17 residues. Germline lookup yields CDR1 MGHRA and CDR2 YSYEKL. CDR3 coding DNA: TGCGCCAGCAGCCACCCGCGAGGGGGGATCGAGAACACTGAAGCTTTCTTT. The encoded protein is CASSHPRGGIENTEAFF.

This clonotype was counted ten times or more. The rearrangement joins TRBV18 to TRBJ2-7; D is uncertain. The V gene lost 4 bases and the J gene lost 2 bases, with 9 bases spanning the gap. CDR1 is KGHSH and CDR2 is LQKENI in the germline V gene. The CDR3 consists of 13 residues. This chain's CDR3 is CASSLAATYEQYF. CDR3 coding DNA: TGTGCCAGCTCACTTGCTGCTACCTACGAGCAGTACTTC.

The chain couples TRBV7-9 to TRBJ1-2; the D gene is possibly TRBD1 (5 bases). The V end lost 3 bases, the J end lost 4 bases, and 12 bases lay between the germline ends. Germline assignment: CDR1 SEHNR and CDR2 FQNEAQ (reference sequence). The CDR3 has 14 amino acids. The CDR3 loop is CASSFTQGAYGYTF. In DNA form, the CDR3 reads TGTGCCAGCAGCTTTACCCAGGGAGCCTATGGCTACACCTTC.

The CDR3 DNA is TGTGCCAGCAGTATACAGGGGGCGAACACTGAAGCTTTCTTT. Translated: CASSIQGANTEAFF. This chain connects TRBV5-5 to TRBJ1-1, with 9 bases identical to TRBD1. The CDR3 totals 14 residues. The ends lost 5 bases at V and 1 base at J; junction bases unmatched: 3. The germline gives CDR1 SGHKS, CDR2 YYEKEE (reference sequence).

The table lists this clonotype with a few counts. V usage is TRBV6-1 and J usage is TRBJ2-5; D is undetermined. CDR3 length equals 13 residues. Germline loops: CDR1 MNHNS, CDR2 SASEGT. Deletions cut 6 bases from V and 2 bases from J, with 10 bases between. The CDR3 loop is CASSGSEQETQYF. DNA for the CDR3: TGTGCCAGCAGCGGCAGTGAGCAAGAGACCCAGTACTTC.

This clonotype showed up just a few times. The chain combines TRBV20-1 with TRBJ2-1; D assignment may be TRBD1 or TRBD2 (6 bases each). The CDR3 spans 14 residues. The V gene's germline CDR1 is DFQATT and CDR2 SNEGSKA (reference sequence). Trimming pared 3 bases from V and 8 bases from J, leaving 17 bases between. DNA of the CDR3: TGCAGTGCTAGGCGTCCGGGGGCGCGTGATGAGCAGTTCTTC. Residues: CSARRPGARDEQFF.

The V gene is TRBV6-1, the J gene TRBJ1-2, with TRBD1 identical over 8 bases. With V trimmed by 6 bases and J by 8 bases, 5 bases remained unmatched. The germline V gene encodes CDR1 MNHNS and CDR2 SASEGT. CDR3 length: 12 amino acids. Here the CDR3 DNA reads TGTGCCAGCAGAGAACAGGGGGAGGGCTACACCTTC. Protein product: CASREQGEGYTF.

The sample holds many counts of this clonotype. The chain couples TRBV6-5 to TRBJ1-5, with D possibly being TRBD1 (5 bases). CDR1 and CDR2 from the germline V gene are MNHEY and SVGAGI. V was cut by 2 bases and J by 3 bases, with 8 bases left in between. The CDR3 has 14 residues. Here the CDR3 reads CASSYRGINQPQHF. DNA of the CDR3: TGTGCCAGCAGTTACCGGGGCATCAATCAGCCCCAGCATTTT.

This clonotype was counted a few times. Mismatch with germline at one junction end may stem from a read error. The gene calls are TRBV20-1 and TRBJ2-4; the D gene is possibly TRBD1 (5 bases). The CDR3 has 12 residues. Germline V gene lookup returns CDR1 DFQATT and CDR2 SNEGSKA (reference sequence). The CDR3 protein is CSAKGRINLQYF. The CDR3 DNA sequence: TGCAGCGCTAAGGGGCGGATTAACCTTCAGTACTTC.

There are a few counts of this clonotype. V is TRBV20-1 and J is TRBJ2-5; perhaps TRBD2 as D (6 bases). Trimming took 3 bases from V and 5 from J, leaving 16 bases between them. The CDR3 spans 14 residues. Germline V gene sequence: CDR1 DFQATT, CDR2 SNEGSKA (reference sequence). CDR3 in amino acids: CSARPNRGSETQYF. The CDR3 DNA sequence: TGCAGTGCTAGGCCAAATCGGGGGTCGGAGACCCAGTACTTC.

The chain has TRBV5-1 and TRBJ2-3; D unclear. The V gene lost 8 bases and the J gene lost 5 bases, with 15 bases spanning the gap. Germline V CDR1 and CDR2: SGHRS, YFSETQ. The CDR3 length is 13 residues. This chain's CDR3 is CASSTEPGDTQYF. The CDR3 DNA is TGCGCCAGTTCTACAGAACCGGGAGATACGCAGTATTTT.

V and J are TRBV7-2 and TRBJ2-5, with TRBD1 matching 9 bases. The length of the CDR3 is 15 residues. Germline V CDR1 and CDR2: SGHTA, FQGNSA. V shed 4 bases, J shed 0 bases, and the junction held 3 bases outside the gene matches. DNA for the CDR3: TGTGCCAGCAGCTGGGGGACAGGGCACCAAGAGACCCAGTACTTC. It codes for CASSWGTGHQETQYF.

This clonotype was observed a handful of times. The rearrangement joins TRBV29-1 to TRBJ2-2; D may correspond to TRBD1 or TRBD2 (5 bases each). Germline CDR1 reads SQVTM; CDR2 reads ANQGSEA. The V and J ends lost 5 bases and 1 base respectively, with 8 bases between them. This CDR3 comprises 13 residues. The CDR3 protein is CSVRDGNTGELFF. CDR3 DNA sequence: TGCAGCGTTCGGGACGGGAACACCGGGGAGCTGTTTTTT.

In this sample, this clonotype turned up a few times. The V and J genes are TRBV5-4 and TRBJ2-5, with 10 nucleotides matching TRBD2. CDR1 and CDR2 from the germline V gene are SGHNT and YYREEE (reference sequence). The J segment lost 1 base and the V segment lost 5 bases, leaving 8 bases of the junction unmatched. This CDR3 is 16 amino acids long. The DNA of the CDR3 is TGTGCCAGCAGGAGCGGGGGGGCCCTCGGCCAAGAGACCCAGTACTTC. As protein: CASRSGGALGQETQYF.

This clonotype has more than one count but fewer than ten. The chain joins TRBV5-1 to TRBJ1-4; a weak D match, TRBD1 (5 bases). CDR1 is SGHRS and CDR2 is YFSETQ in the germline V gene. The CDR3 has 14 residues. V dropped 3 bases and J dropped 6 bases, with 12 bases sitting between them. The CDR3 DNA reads TGCGCCAGCAGCTACGGGACGCTGGATGAAAAACTGTTTTTT. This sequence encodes CASSYGTLDEKLFF.

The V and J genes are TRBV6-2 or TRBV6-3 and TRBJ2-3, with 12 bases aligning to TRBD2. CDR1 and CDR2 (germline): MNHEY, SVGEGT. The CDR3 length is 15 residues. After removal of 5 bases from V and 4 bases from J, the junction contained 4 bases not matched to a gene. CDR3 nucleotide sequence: TGTGCCAGCAGTAGGACTAGCGGGGCTCCAGATACGCAGTATTTT. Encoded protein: CASSRTSGAPDTQYF.

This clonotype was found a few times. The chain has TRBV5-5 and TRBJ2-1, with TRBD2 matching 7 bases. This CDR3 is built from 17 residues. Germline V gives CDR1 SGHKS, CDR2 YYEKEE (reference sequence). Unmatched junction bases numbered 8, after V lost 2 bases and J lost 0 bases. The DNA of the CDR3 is TGTGCCAGCAGCTTTGTCCTCGGGGGGAGCTCCTACAATGAGCAGTTCTTC. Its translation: CASSFVLGGSSYNEQFF.

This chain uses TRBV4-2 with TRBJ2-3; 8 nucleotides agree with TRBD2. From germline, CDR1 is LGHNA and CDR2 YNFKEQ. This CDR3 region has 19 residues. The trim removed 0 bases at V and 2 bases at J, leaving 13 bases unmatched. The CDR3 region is CASSQEISGDSGFTDTQYF. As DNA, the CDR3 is TGTGCCAGCAGCCAAGAGATTAGCGGGGATAGCGGGTTCACAGATACGCAGTATTTT.

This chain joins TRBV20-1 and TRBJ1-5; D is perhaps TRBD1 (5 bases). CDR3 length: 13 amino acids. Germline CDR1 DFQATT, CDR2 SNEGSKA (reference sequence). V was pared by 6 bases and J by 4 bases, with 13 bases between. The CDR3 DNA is TGCAGTGCACTTGTGGACATAAATCAGCCCCAGCATTTT. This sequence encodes CSALVDINQPQHF.

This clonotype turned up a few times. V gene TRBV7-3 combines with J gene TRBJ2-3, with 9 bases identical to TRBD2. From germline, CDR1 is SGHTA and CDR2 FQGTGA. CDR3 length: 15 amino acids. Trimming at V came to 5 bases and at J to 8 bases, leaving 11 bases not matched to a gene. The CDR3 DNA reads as TGTGCCAGCAGCCCGTTGCGGGGGGGAGGGGCTACGCAGTATTTT. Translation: CASSPLRGGGATQYF.

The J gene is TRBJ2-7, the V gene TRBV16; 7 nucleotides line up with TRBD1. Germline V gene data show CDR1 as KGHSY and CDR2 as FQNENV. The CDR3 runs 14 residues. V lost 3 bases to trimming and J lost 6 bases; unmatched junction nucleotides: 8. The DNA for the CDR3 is TGTGCCAGCAGCCACCCGGCGGCAGGGGGCGAGCAGTACGTC. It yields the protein CASSHPAAGGEQYV.